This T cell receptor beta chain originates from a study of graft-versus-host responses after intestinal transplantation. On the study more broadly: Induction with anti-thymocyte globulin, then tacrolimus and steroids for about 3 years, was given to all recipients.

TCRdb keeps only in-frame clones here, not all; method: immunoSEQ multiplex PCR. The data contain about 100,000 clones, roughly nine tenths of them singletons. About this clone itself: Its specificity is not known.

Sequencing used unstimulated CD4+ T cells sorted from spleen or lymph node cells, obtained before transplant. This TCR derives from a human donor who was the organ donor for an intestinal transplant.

DNA of the CDR3: TGTGCCAGCAGTGGATGGCAGCACTACGAGCAGTACTTC. Its protein product is CASSGWQHYEQYF. This chain uses TRBV25-1 with TRBJ2-7, with D hard to call. Germline CDR1 MGHDK, CDR2 SYGVNS. This CDR3 contains 13 residues. The V end was cut by 4 bases, the J end by 3 bases, with 10 bases between.